Listed here are 32 T cell receptor beta chains from one sample, sequenced in a study of shared clonotypes between healthy human individuals. This table comes from immunoSEQ multiplex PCR, and its TCRdb copy is limited to in-frame clones, with some not included. The data contain roughly 2.1 million clones, about 92% of them singletons. As defined, naive CD8 cells were CD45RO-negative and positively selected for CCR7, with terminally differentiated effector memory CD45RA+ cells excluded. Sample: naive CD8+ T cells from PBMCs. Receptors originate from a man aged 18 to 30 in good health. Some clones in this sample may be carry-over from other donors' samples.

The genes are TRBV6-1 and TRBJ1-5, with TRBD1 identical over 7 bases. J lost 4 bases, V lost 0 bases, and 18 bases had no gene match. Per germline, CDR1 MNHNS and CDR2 SASEGT. This CDR3 region has 20 residues. CDR3 in amino acids: CASSEATETGLFGRNQPQHF. In DNA form, the CDR3 reads TGTGCCAGCAGTGAAGCGACTGAGACAGGGTTGTTCGGAAGGAATCAGCCCCAGCATTTT.

This clone has only one observation. The chain carries TRBV29-1 and TRBJ2-5, with D hard to call. V lost 4 bases and J 0 bases, leaving 6 bases between the germline ends. Germline CDR1 is SQVTM and CDR2 is ANQGSEA. The CDR3 covers 12 residues. The CDR3 bases are TGCAGCGTTGGGGCGTACCAAGAGACCCAGTACTTC. Protein: CSVGAYQETQYF.

The chain links TRBV4-3 to TRBJ1-2; D unclear. Trimming pared 3 bases from V and 5 bases from J, leaving 22 bases between. The germline V gene has CDR1 LGHNA and CDR2 YSLEER. The CDR3 consists of 17 residues. The CDR3 here is CASSQGIGEGRLYGYTF. The CDR3 nucleotides read TGCGCCAGCAGCCAGGGGATTGGAGAAGGACGGTTGTATGGCTACACCTTC.

The chain joins TRBV28 to TRBJ1-6; weak D call: TRBD1 (5 bases). The V gene lost 10 bases and the J gene lost 4 bases, with 17 bases spanning the gap. The CDR3 sequence is 15 residues long. Germline V gene sequence: CDR1 MDHEN, CDR2 SYDVKM. The CDR3 sequence is CATRVGGGYNSPLHF. The CDR3 nucleotides read TGTGCCACCAGAGTTGGGGGTGGATATAATTCACCCCTCCACTTT.

The V gene is TRBV7-9, the J gene TRBJ1-1; 9 nucleotides align to TRBD1. Germline V gene data show CDR1 as SEHNR and CDR2 as FQNEAQ (reference sequence). The V and J ends lost 2 bases and 1 base, in that order; junction bases with no gene match: 2. The CDR3 has 15 residues. DNA of the CDR3: TGTGCCAGCAGCTTATTGGGACAGGGGAACACTGAAGCTTTCTTT. This sequence encodes CASSLLGQGNTEAFF.

The chain has TRBV11-1 and TRBJ2-2; 9 bases are shared with TRBD2. This CDR3 contains 17 residues. Germline loops: CDR1 SGHAT, CDR2 FQDESV (reference sequence). Trimming at V came to 1 base and at J to 4 bases, leaving 7 bases not matched to a gene. The DNA of the CDR3 is TGTGCCAGCAGCTTAGATCCTAGCGGGACTCTCACCGGGGAGCTGTTTTTT. It codes for CASSLDPSGTLTGELFF.

In this sample, this clone turned up once. This chain uses TRBV4-3 with TRBJ2-3, with a weak D call TRBD2 (5 bases). The CDR3 consists of 15 residues. CDR1 and CDR2 (germline): LGHNA, YSLEER. The ends were cut back, 1 base at V and 1 base at J, with 9 bases in the middle. The CDR3 loop reads CASSQGSGGTDTQYF. The CDR3 DNA sequence: TGCGCCAGCAGCCAAGGTTCCGGGGGCACAGATACGCAGTATTTT.

The J gene is TRBJ2-2, the V gene TRBV9; 8 bases match TRBD1. J was trimmed by 6 bases and V by 0 bases; bases with no gene match: 1. The CDR3 loop spans 14 amino acids. Germline CDR1 and CDR2: SGDLS and YYNGEE. CDR3 residues: CASSVDRGSGELFF. CDR3 nucleotides: TGTGCCAGCAGCGTAGACAGGGGGTCCGGGGAGCTGTTTTTT. The full variable domain, in which reference TRBV9 and TRBJ2-2 provide the parts outside the CDR3, is DSGVTQTPKHLITATGQRVTLRCSPRSGDLSVYWYQQSLDQGLQFLIQYYNGEERAKGNILERFSAQQFPDLHSELNLSSLELGDSALYFCASSVDRGSGELFFGEGSRLTVL.

V usage is TRBV7-8 and J usage is TRBJ1-2, with 7 bases fitting TRBD1. Germline V CDR1 and CDR2: SGHVS, FQNEAQ. The CDR3 has 14 amino acids. Germline trimming cut 5 bases from V and 7 bases from J; bases unmatched to any gene: 10. As DNA, the CDR3 is TGTGCCAGCAGCCCTCCGTGGGGACAGATTGGCTACACCTTC. This encodes CASSPPWGQIGYTF. Combining the CDR3 with reference TRBV7-8 and TRBJ1-2 gives the whole variable domain GAGVSQSPRYKVAKRGQDVALRCDPISGHVSLFWYQQALGQGPEFLTYFQNEAQLDKSGLPSDRFFAERPEGSVSTLKIQRTQQEDSAVYLCASSPPWGQIGYTFGSGTRLTVV.

The rearrangement joins TRBV5-3 to TRBJ1-1; possible D gene TRBD1, 6 bases. TRBV5-3 has ORF status, its function being uncertain. V lost 2 bases, J lost 4 bases, and 12 bases lay in between. CDR3 length: 14 amino acids. The CDR3: CARSFRGRGTEAFF. DNA of the CDR3: TGTGCCAGAAGCTTCAGGGGCCGGGGCACTGAAGCTTTCTTT.

The rearrangement joins TRBV11-2 to TRBJ1-1; D uncertain. V lost 1 base to trimming and J lost 0 bases, with 12 bases between them. This CDR3 has 16 residues. Germline lookup yields CDR1 SGHAT and CDR2 FQNNGV. Here the CDR3 DNA reads TGTGCCAGCAGCTTAGGGCAGGTTCCGATGAACACTGAAGCTTTCTTT. This sequence encodes CASSLGQVPMNTEAFF.

The rearrangement uses TRBV7-8 and TRBJ2-3, with 8 bases that match TRBD1. Germline trimming cut 5 bases from V and 4 bases from J; bases unmatched to any gene: 14. The CDR3 has 17 amino acids. Germline values: CDR1 SGHVS, CDR2 FQNEAQ. This CDR3 is CASSTNPGQGRADTQYF. In DNA, the CDR3 is TGTGCCAGCAGCACCAACCCCGGACAGGGCAGGGCAGATACGCAGTATTTT.

The rearrangement links TRBV10-3 to TRBJ1-1; D may be TRBD1 (5 bases). The V end was cut by 10 bases, the J end by 0 bases, with 15 bases between. The V gene's germline CDR1 is ENHRY and CDR2 SYGVKD. CDR3 size: 14 residues. CDR3 DNA sequence: TGTGCCACCCAAAGCCGGGGCCTGAACACTGAAGCTTTCTTT. Its translation is CATQSRGLNTEAFF.

This chain links TRBV7-9 with TRBJ2-2; D is possibly TRBD1 (5 bases). Germline V gives CDR1 SEHNR, CDR2 FQNEAQ (reference sequence). CDR3 length: 15 residues. V lost 11 bases, J lost 6 bases, and 22 bases lay in between. CDR3 in amino acids: CAGQTVRFAPGELFF. The CDR3 bases are TGTGCCGGACAAACAGTACGATTCGCACCCGGGGAGCTGTTTTTT.

V usage is TRBV6-5 and J usage is TRBJ1-1; D gene unclear. The CDR3 covers 16 residues. Between the trimmed V and J ends, which lost 0 bases and 0 bases, there was a span of 11 bases. Germline-derived CDR1 and CDR2 are MNHEY and SVGAGI. The CDR3 sequence: CASSYSIQSMNTEAFF. CDR3 bases: TGTGCCAGCAGTTACTCGATTCAGAGCATGAACACTGAAGCTTTCTTT.

CDR3 sequence reads: CASSAPLGGARGSNQPQHF. Here the CDR3 DNA reads TGTGCCAGCAGTGCCCCCCTTGGGGGGGCCCGGGGCAGCAATCAGCCCCAGCATTTT. The rearrangement uses TRBV28 and TRBJ1-5, with D perhaps TRBD1 (6 bases). The V end lost 5 bases, the J end lost 1 base, and 24 bases lay between the germline ends. There are 19 residues in the CDR3. From germline, CDR1 is MDHEN and CDR2 SYDVKM.

The chain carries TRBV2 and TRBJ2-1, with a weak D call TRBD2 (5 bases). Germline V CDR1 and CDR2: SNHLY, FYNNEI. The length of the CDR3 is 14 residues. V lost 0 bases to trimming and J lost 4 bases, with 7 bases between them. The CDR3 DNA is TGTGCCAGCAGTGAAGCCGGGGAGTACAATGAGCAGTTCTTC. As protein: CASSEAGEYNEQFF.

This clone was seen only once. The rearrangement uses TRBV28 and TRBJ2-5, with D perhaps TRBD1 (5 bases). Germline V gene lookup returns CDR1 MDHEN and CDR2 SYDVKM. There are 16 residues in the CDR3. Trimming stripped 6 bases from V and 1 base from J, with 18 bases between. DNA of the CDR3: TGTGCCAGCAGACCAAACGAGCAGGGAACCCAAGAGACCCAGTACTTC. It yields the protein CASRPNEQGTQETQYF.

A word on this clone: This sample also contains other DNA sequences that code for the same CDR3. The rearrangement joins TRBV6-5 to TRBJ1-2; no clear D gene. The CDR3 has 13 residues. V gave up 2 bases and J gave up 4 bases, with 8 bases separating them. CDR1 is MNHEY, CDR2 SVGAGI, per germline. DNA of the CDR3: TGTGCCAGCAGTTACAGTCCGTCCTATGGCTACACCTTC. Translated: CASSYSPSYGYTF.

The chain uses TRBV27 and TRBJ2-7; D is tentatively TRBD1 or TRBD2 (5 bases each). Germline CDR1 and CDR2: MNHEY and SMNVEV (reference sequence). V lost 5 bases and J lost 0, with 17 bases in between. This CDR3 region has 16 residues. The CDR3, as DNA: TGTGCCAGCAGTCCCGGACATTCGAGGGGCTCCTACGAGCAGTACTTC. This encodes CASSPGHSRGSYEQYF.

This clone was counted only a few times. CDR3 coding DNA: TGCGCCAGCAGCCCGGACAGGGGGCTCACCGGGGAGCTGTTTTTT. It translates to CASSPDRGLTGELFF. The V call is TRBV5-1, the J call TRBJ2-2; TRBD1 matches at 11 bases. With 4 bases clipped from V and 4 bases from J, the junction kept 3 bases outside the gene matches. The length of the CDR3 is 15 residues. CDR1 SGHRS and CDR2 YFSETQ come from the germline V gene.

This clone has just one count. The rearrangement links TRBV19 to TRBJ2-1; D may be TRBD2 (6 bases). The germline gives CDR1 LNHDA, CDR2 SQIVND (reference sequence). Trimming stripped 6 bases from V and 6 bases from J, with 18 bases between. This CDR3 contains 15 residues. CDR3 sequence: CASRAGPFSRNEQFF. CDR3 in DNA: TGTGCCAGTAGGGCGGGGCCCTTCTCCCGCAATGAGCAGTTCTTC.

The chain links TRBV19 to TRBJ1-1, with TRBD1 as a possible D gene (6 bases). The germline V gene encodes CDR1 LNHDA and CDR2 SQIVND (reference sequence). The CDR3 loop spans 15 amino acids. With 7 bases removed from V and 3 bases from J, the gap between germline ends came to 18 bases. CDR3 amino acids: CASIWGKTGDTEAFF. The CDR3 DNA follows: TGTGCCAGTATCTGGGGCAAGACAGGCGACACTGAAGCTTTCTTT. The full variable domain, in which reference TRBV19 and TRBJ1-1 provide the parts outside the CDR3, is DGGITQSPKYLFRKEGQNVTLSCEQNLNHDAMYWYRQDPGQGLRLIYYSQIVNDFQKGDIAEGYSVSREKKESFPLTVTSAQKNPTAFYLCASIWGKTGDTEAFFGQGTRLTVV.

This sequence joins TRBV7-8 and TRBJ1-1; no definite D call. Trimming shortened V by 5 bases and J by 0 bases, and 16 bases separated the two germline ends. CDR3 length equals 16 residues. The germline CDR1 and CDR2 sequences are SGHVS and FQNEAQ. CDR3 amino acids: CASSRIPPTMNTEAFF. The CDR3 region has the DNA TGTGCCAGCAGCCGAATTCCTCCTACCATGAACACTGAAGCTTTCTTT.

This chain connects TRBV6-5 to TRBJ2-1; D might be TRBD1 or TRBD2, each matching 6 bases. CDR3 size: 14 residues. CDR1 and CDR2 from the germline V gene are MNHEY and SVGAGI. The ends were cut back, 4 bases at V and 7 bases at J, with 14 bases in the middle. The CDR3 protein is CASSSQGTVNEQFF. The CDR3 DNA is TGTGCCAGCAGTTCCCAGGGGACTGTAAATGAGCAGTTCTTC.

Comment on this clone: The sample has other DNA sequences that encode this CDR3 too. The chain employs TRBV4-1 and TRBJ2-2; TRBD1 matches at 9 bases. CDR3 length: 16 amino acids. CDR1 MGHRA and CDR2 YSYEKL come from the germline V gene. The J segment lost 0 bases and the V segment lost 5 bases, leaving 4 bases of the junction unmatched. The CDR3 DNA follows: TGCGCCAGCAGCTACCGGGACAGGGCGAACACCGGGGAGCTGTTTTTT. This translates into CASSYRDRANTGELFF.

The chain employs TRBV18 and TRBJ1-3; D perhaps matches TRBD1 (5 bases). The V end was cut by 0 bases, the J end by 0 bases, with 12 bases between. The CDR3 is made up of 17 amino acids. Germline V gives CDR1 KGHSH, CDR2 LQKENI. The CDR3 spells CASSPPGLGISGNTIYF. For the CDR3, the DNA is TGTGCCAGCTCACCACCGGGGCTGGGGATCTCTGGAAACACCATATATTTT.

The chain combines TRBV29-1 with TRBJ2-3; D is possibly TRBD1 (6 bases). The CDR3 contains 15 residues. Germline CDR1 SQVTM, CDR2 ANQGSEA. V dropped 4 bases and J dropped 2 bases, with 16 bases sitting between them. CDR3 in amino acids: CSVGDTDNITDTQYF. CDR3 nucleotides: TGCAGCGTTGGGGACACGGATAACATCACAGATACGCAGTATTTT.

The chain recombines TRBV2 with TRBJ1-3; a weak D match, TRBD1 (5 bases). Germline values: CDR1 SNHLY, CDR2 FYNNEI. This CDR3 region has 16 residues. V was shortened by 6 bases and J by 0 bases, with 15 bases between the two germline ends. The CDR3 sequence is CASRPPGLSSGNTIYF. The CDR3 nucleotides read TGTGCCAGCAGACCTCCGGGACTGAGCTCTGGAAACACCATATATTTT.

This clone was seen a single time. V gene TRBV11-3 combines with J gene TRBJ2-1, with D possibly matching TRBD1 (5 bases). This CDR3 has 16 residues. Germline V gives CDR1 SGHNT, CDR2 YENEEA. V was pared by 5 bases and J by 4 bases, with 18 bases between. Here the CDR3 DNA reads TGTGCCAGCAGCCCAAGACAGTCCGGGCCTTACAATGAGCAGTTCTTC. As protein: CASSPRQSGPYNEQFF. The full variable domain, its missing parts supplied by reference TRBV11-3 and TRBJ2-1, is EAGVVQSPRYKIIEKKQPVAFWCNPISGHNTLYWYLQNLGQGPELLIRYENEEAVDDSQLPKDRFSAERLKGVDSTLKIQPAELGDSAVYLCASSPRQSGPYNEQFFGPGTRLTVL.

This clone was detected only a few times. The chain has TRBV9 and TRBJ2-2; 9 bases line up with TRBD2. Germline CDR1 and CDR2: SGDLS and YYNGEE. There are 15 residues in the CDR3. The V gene end was trimmed by 0 bases and the J gene end by 8 bases; junction bases not matched to a gene: 5. This CDR3 reads CASSVAGLARGELFF. The CDR3 DNA is TGTGCCAGCAGCGTAGCAGGACTAGCGCGAGGGGAGCTGTTTTTT.

The chain joins TRBV19 to TRBJ2-3, with unresolved D. Germline V gene lookup returns CDR1 LNHDA and CDR2 SQIVND (reference sequence). This CDR3 is 14 amino acids long. Trimming shortened V by 9 bases and J by 4 bases, and 17 bases separated the two germline ends. CDR3 bases: TGTGCCAGCCAAGGGCTGGGTTTGGCAGATACGCAGTATTTT. It yields the protein CASQGLGLADTQYF.